The 9 T cell receptor beta chains reported below all come from one sample, sequenced in a study of blood T cell repertoires in COVID-19. Here immunoSEQ multiplex PCR was the method, and the copy in TCRdb shows in-frame clones only, minus some. The sample has tens of thousands of clones, 88% seen once. Material: peripheral blood. The receptors stem from a woman older than 75 with active COVID-19.

The rearrangement joins TRBV7-8 to TRBJ1-1; 7 bases agree with TRBD1. Trimming cost V 5 bases and J 0 bases; bases outside gene matches: 9. This CDR3 spans 16 amino acids. The V gene's germline CDR1 is SGHVS and CDR2 FQNEAQ. CDR3 in amino acids: CASSPLDRTMNTEAFF. The DNA for the CDR3 is TGTGCCAGCAGCCCCCTGGACAGGACCATGAACACTGAAGCTTTCTTT. Supplemented by reference TRBV7-8 and TRBJ1-1, the full variable domain reads GAGVSQSPRYKVAKRGQDVALRCDPISGHVSLFWYQQALGQGPEFLTYFQNEAQLDKSGLPSDRFFAERPEGSVSTLKIQRTQQEDSAVYLCASSPLDRTMNTEAFFGQGTRLTVV.

The gene calls are TRBV12-3 or TRBV12-4 and TRBJ1-2, with D possibly matching TRBD1 (6 bases). The CDR3 consists of 13 residues. Trimming shortened V by 5 bases and J by 1 base, and 8 bases separated the two germline ends. Written as DNA, the CDR3 is TGTGCCAGCAGTGTGGACAGTAACTATGGCTACACCTTC. This encodes CASSVDSNYGYTF.

V and J are TRBV6-2 or TRBV6-3 and TRBJ2-7; D is uncertain. CDR3 length: 12 amino acids. V was cut by 5 bases and J by 3 bases, with 8 bases left in between. Germline V gene lookup returns CDR1 MNHEY and CDR2 SVGEGT. In DNA, the CDR3 is TGTGCCAGCAGTGACAATTTCTACGAGCAGTACTTC. Its protein product is CASSDNFYEQYF.

The chain couples TRBV28 to TRBJ1-5; D is uncertain. The V gene lost 7 bases and the J gene lost 7 bases, with 14 bases spanning the gap. Germline values: CDR1 MDHEN, CDR2 SYDVKM. This CDR3 is 13 amino acids long. The CDR3 DNA follows: TGTGCCAGCACTCTAAGAGGGTACCAGCCCCAGCATTTT. Protein: CASTLRGYQPQHF.

The rearrangement links TRBV27 to TRBJ2-5, with a tentative D call TRBD1 (5 bases). Germline V CDR1 and CDR2: MNHEY, SMNVEV (reference sequence). CDR3 length equals 14 residues. The V and J ends lost 0 bases and 2 bases respectively, with 7 bases between them. This chain's CDR3 is CASSLSRQQETQYF. Written as DNA, the CDR3 is TGTGCCAGCAGTTTATCGCGACAGCAAGAGACCCAGTACTTC.

This clone appeared a few times. The chain is built from TRBV19 and TRBJ1-5, with a possible D match to TRBD1 (6 bases). V dropped 3 bases and J dropped 5 bases, with 8 bases sitting between them. This CDR3 spans 13 amino acids. Germline assignment: CDR1 LNHDA and CDR2 SQIVND (reference sequence). As DNA, the CDR3 is TGTGCCAGTAGTATCAAGGGGGATCAGCCCCAGCATTTT. This translates into CASSIKGDQPQHF. The whole variable domain, filled in from reference TRBV19 and TRBJ1-5, reads DGGITQSPKYLFRKEGQNVTLSCEQNLNHDAMYWYRQDPGQGLRLIYYSQIVNDFQKGDIAEGYSVSREKKESFPLTVTSAQKNPTAFYLCASSIKGDQPQHFGDGTRLSIL.

This sequence joins TRBV10-3 and TRBJ2-1; 14 bases fit TRBD2. V was clipped by 6 bases and J by 8 bases; unmatched bases: 6. The CDR3 has 15 residues. Germline values: CDR1 ENHRY, CDR2 SYGVKD. The CDR3 bases are TGTGCCATCAGGCCGGGACTAGCGGGAGCCCATGAGCAGTTCTTC. Translated: CAIRPGLAGAHEQFF.

The chain combines TRBV5-6 with TRBJ2-6; 7 nucleotides agree with TRBD1. Per the germline V gene, CDR1 is SGHDT and CDR2 is YYEEEE. The CDR3 has 19 residues. V lost 4 bases and J lost 1; bases outside the gene matches: 14. The CDR3 loop reads CASSMRTGPLVSGANVLTF. The CDR3, as DNA: TGTGCCAGCAGCATGAGGACAGGACCCTTGGTGTCTGGGGCCAACGTCCTGACTTTC. The full variable domain, with the rest looked up from reference TRBV5-6 and TRBJ2-6, is DAGVTQSPTHLIKTRGQQVTLRCSPKSGHDTVSWYQQALGQGPQFIFQYYEEEERQRGNFPDRFSGHQFPNYSSELNVNALLLGDSALYLCASSMRTGPLVSGANVLTFGAGSRLTVL.

This chain links TRBV6-5 with TRBJ2-3; perhaps TRBD2 as D (5 bases). Trimming took off 0 bases at V and 8 bases at J, with 18 bases between the two ends. This CDR3 is built from 16 residues. Germline CDR1 is MNHEY and CDR2 is SVGAGI. The CDR3: CASSYSGSSKGGTQYF. For the CDR3, the DNA is TGTGCCAGCAGTTACTCGGGTAGCTCAAAAGGAGGTACGCAGTATTTT.